The 7 T cell receptor beta chains below all came from one sample that was sequenced in a study of blood T cell repertoires in COVID-19. Clones were sequenced by immunoSEQ multiplex PCR, and TCRdb holds only the in-frame ones, with some missing. The table includes some 140,000 clones, over 80% detected once. The sample taken for sequencing was PBMCs or T cells enriched from blood (not recorded which). The receptors derive from a man aged 30 to 39 who had recovered from COVID-19.

The chain is built from TRBV24-1 and TRBJ2-3; 8 bases map to TRBD1. This CDR3 comprises 15 residues. With V trimmed by 4 bases and J by 3 bases, 5 bases remained unmatched. CDR1 KGHDR and CDR2 SFDVKD come from the germline V gene. In nucleotides, the CDR3 is TGTGCCACCAGTGACCCCGGACAGGGTACAGATACGCAGTATTTT. It translates to CATSDPGQGTDTQYF.

This clone was seen only a few times. This rearrangement joins TRBV6-2 or TRBV6-3 to TRBJ2-7; 7 bases map to TRBD2. V shed 10 bases and J 3 bases; nucleotides not matched to a gene: 9. The V gene's germline CDR1 is MNHEY and CDR2 SVGEGT. CDR3 length: 13 residues. As DNA, the CDR3 is TGTGCCACCAGCAAGCGGGGAAACTACGAGCAGTACTTC. Amino acids: CATSKRGNYEQYF.

The gene calls are TRBV19 and TRBJ1-4; TRBD1 agrees at 9 bases. Germline CDR1 is LNHDA and CDR2 is SQIVND (reference sequence). V lost 5 bases, J lost 7 bases, and 5 bases stayed unmatched. CDR3 length: 14 amino acids. The CDR3: CASSAGQGGEKLFF. Here the CDR3 DNA reads TGTGCCAGTAGTGCGGGACAGGGAGGTGAAAAACTGTTTTTT.

This chain connects TRBV7-9 to TRBJ1-1, with no clear D. Germline loops: CDR1 SEHNR, CDR2 FQNEAQ (reference sequence). Trimming removed 2 bases from V and 1 base from J, with 14 bases in between. The CDR3 has 16 residues. Here the CDR3 DNA reads TGTGCCAGCAGCTTAACTGAAGGAGGGCGGAACACTGAAGCTTTCTTT. Protein product: CASSLTEGGRNTEAFF.

This sequence joins TRBV10-3 and TRBJ2-1; 14 nucleotides line up with TRBD2. V lost 0 bases to trimming and J lost 6 bases; unmatched junction nucleotides: 1. In germline, CDR1 is ENHRY, CDR2 SYGVKD. The CDR3 runs to 16 residues. Here the CDR3 reads CAISESTSGRANEQFF. The CDR3 DNA follows: TGTGCCATCAGTGAGTCGACTAGCGGGAGGGCCAATGAGCAGTTCTTC.

The gene calls are TRBV27 and TRBJ2-7; 9 nucleotides align to TRBD2. Germline CDR1 and CDR2: MNHEY and SMNVEV (reference sequence). This CDR3 has 14 amino acids. Trimming at V came to 8 bases and at J to 5 bases, leaving 10 bases not matched to a gene. As DNA, the CDR3 is TGTGCCAGCGGGATAGCGGGAGACATGGACGAGCAGTACTTC. Translating it yields CASGIAGDMDEQYF.

This clone was observed a single time. V gene TRBV27 combines with J gene TRBJ1-5, with 11 bases lining up with TRBD1. This CDR3 comprises 14 residues. Per germline, CDR1 MNHEY and CDR2 SMNVEV (reference sequence). The junction had 3 bases not matched to a gene; V was cut back by 5 bases and J by 6 bases. The CDR3 reads CASSPGTGGQPQHF. CDR3 coding DNA: TGTGCCAGCAGTCCCGGGACAGGGGGTCAGCCCCAGCATTTT.